Given below is one T cell receptor beta chain in context. Germline CDR1 is GTSNPN and CDR2 is SVGIG (reference sequence). This CDR3 has 18 amino acids. Trimming pared 1 base from V and 8 bases from J, leaving 26 bases between. Method: immunoSEQ multiplex PCR; TCRdb's copy keeps in-frame clones and lacks some. The sample has around 120,000 clones, 88% seen once. The data stem from a study of blood T cell repertoires in COVID-19. Study details: Italy, Spain and the United States were the sources of the convalescent and acute COVID-19 samples. The cDNA or gDNA used as material had been derived from T cells, B-cell-depleted T cells, or PBMCs.

The specimen sequenced was peripheral blood. The chain is built from TRBV30 and TRBJ1-4; TRBD1 is a possible D gene (5 bases). This TCR was recovered from a man aged 50-60 years with acute or convalescent COVID-19. CDR3 DNA: TGTGCCTGGAGTGGGACGAGGACTAGCGGGAGGGGAGAGGAAAAACTGTTTTTT. As protein: CAWSGTRTSGRGEEKLFF. Full variable domain (remainder filled in from reference TRBV30 and TRBJ1-4): SQTIHQWPATLVQPVGSPLSLECTVEGTSNPNLYWYRQAAGRGLQLLFYSVGIGQISSEVPQNLSASRPQDRQFILSSKKLLLSDSGFYLCAWSGTRTSGRGEEKLFFGSGTQLSVL.